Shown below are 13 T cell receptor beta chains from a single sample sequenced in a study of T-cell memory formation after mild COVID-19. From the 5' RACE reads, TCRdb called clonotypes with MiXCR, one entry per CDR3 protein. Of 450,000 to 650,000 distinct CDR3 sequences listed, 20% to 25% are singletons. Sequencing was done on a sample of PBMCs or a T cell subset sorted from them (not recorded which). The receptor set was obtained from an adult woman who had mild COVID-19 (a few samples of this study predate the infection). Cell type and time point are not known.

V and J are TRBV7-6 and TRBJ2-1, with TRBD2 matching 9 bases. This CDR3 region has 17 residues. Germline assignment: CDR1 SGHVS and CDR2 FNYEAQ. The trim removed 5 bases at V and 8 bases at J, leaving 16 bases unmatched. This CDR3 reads CASSPRTGTSRFYEQFF. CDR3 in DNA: TGTGCCAGCAGCCCCCGAACCGGGACTAGCAGGTTTTATGAGCAGTTCTTC.

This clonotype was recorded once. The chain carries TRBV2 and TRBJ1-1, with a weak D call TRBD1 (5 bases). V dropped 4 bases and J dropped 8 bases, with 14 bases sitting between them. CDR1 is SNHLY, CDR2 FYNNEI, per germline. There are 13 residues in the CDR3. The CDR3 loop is CASSGQGWLEAFF. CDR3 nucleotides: TGTGCCAGCAGTGGGCAGGGATGGCTAGAAGCTTTCTTT.

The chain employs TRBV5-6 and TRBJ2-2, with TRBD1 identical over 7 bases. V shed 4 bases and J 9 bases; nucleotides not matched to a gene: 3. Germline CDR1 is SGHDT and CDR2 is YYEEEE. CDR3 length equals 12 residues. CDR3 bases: TGTGCCAGCAGCCTAGGGGGCAGGGAGCTGTTTTTT. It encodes CASSLGGRELFF. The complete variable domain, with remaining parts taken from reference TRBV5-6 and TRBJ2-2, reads DAGVTQSPTHLIKTRGQQVTLRCSPKSGHDTVSWYQQALGQGPQFIFQYYEEEERQRGNFPDRFSGHQFPNYSSELNVNALLLGDSALYLCASSLGGRELFFGEGSRLTVL.

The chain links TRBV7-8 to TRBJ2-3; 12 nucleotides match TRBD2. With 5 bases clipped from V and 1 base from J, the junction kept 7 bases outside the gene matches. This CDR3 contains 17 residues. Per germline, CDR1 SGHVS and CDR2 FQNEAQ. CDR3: CASSNIRLAGGTDTQYF. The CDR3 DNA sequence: TGTGCCAGCAGCAATATTCGACTAGCGGGGGGCACAGATACGCAGTATTTT.

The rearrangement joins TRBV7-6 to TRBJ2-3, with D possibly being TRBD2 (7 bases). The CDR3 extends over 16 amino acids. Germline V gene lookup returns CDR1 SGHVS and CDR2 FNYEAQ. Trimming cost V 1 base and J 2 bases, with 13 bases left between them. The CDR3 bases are TGTGCCAGCAGCTTAGGTGGGGGGGCCGTCACAGATACGCAGTATTTT. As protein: CASSLGGGAVTDTQYF.

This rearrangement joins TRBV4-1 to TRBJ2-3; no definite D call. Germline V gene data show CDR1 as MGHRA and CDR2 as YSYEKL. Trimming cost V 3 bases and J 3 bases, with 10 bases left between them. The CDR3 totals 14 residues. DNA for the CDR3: TGCGCCAGCAGCCAGGTAGTCGGGACAGATACGCAGTATTTT. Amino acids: CASSQVVGTDTQYF.

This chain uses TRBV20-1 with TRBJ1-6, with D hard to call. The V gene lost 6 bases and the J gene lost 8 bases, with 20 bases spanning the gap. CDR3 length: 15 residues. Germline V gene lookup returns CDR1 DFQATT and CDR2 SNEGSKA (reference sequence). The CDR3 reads CSASGSGRKHSPLHF. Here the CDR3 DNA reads TGCAGTGCAAGCGGGTCTGGAAGGAAGCATTCACCCCTCCACTTT.

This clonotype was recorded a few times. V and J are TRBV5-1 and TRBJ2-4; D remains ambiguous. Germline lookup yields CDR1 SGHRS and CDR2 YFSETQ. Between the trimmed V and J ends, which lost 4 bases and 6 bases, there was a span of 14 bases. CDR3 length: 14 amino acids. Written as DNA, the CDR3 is TGCGCCAGCAGCGCGAGTAGTCACTCAAACATTCAGTACTTC. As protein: CASSASSHSNIQYF.

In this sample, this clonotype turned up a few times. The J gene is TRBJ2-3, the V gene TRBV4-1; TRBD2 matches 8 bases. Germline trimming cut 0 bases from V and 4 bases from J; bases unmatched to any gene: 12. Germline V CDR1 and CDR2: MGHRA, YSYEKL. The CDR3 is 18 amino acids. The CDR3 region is CASSQERLLAGPPDTQYF. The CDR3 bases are TGCGCCAGCAGCCAAGAACGGCTCTTAGCGGGGCCCCCAGATACGCAGTATTTT.

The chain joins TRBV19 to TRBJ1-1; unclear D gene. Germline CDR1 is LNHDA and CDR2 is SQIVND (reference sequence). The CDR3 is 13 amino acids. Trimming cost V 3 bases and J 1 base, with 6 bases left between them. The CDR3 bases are TGTGCCAGTAGTATGTCCCGGAACACTGAAGCTTTCTTT. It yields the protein CASSMSRNTEAFF.

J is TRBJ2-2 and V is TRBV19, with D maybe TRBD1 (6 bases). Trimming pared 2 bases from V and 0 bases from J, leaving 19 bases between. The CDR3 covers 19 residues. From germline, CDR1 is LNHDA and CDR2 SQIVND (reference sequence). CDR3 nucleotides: TGTGCCAGTAGTATACAGGGGAGCTGGGATATCGCGAACACCGGGGAGCTGTTTTTT. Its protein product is CASSIQGSWDIANTGELFF.

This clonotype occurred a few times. The CDR3 DNA reads TGTGCCAGCAGTTTGATCGCTAGCGGCCTCTTCAATGAGCAGTTCTTC. Translation: CASSLIASGLFNEQFF. This sequence joins TRBV12-3 or TRBV12-4 and TRBJ2-1; the match to TRBD2 covers 7 bases. V was pared by 3 bases and J by 6 bases, with 11 bases of the junction left unmatched. The length of the CDR3 is 16 residues.

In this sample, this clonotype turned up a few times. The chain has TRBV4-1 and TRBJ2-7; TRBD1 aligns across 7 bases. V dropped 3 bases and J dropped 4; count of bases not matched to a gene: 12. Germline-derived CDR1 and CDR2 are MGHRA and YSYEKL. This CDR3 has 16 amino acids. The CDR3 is CASSHSLGQKRYEQYF. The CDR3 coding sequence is TGCGCCAGCAGCCACTCATTGGGACAGAAGAGGTACGAGCAGTACTTC.